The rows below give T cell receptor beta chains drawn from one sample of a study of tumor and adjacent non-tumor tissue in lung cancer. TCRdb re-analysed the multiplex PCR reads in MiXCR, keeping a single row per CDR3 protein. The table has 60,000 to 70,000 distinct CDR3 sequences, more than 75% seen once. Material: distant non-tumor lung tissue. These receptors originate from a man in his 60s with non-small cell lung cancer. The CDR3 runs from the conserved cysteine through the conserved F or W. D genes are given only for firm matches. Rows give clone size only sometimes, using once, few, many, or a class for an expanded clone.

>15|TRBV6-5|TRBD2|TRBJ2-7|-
TGTGCCAGCAGTTACTCGTGGCGGGAGACGGTCGAGCGGTACTTC
CASSYSWRETVERYF
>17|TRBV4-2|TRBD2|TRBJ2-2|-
TGTGCCAGCAACCAATCCGGGACTAGCGGGAGACACCGGGAGCTGTTTTTT
CASNQSGTSGRHRELFF
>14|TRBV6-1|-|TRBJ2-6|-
TGTGCCAGCAGTGACAACTCTGGGGCCATCATTCTGACTTTC
CASSDNSGAIILTF
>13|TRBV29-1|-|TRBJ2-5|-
TGCAACGTTACAGACAGTCCGTCTGAGACGCAGTACTTC
CNVTDSPSETQYF
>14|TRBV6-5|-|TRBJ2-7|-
TGTGTCAGCAATCGGGCCGTCTTCTCCTACGAGCAGTACTTC
CVSNRAVFSYEQYF
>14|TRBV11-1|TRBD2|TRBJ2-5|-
TGTGCCAGCAGCTTAGCGGGACTAACTGAGACCCAGTACTTC
CASSLAGLTETQYF
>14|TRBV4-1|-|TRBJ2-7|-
TGCGCCAGCAACCAGGACGAAACGGGACTCGAGCAGTACTTC
CASNQDETGLEQYF
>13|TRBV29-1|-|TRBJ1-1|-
TGCAGCGTCTCCCTCGGACCCAACACTGAAGATTTCTTT
CSVSLGPNTEDFF
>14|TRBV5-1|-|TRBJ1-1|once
TGCGCCAGCAGCTTGGCGAACGGTGAGGGAAAGGCTCTCTTT
CASSLANGEGKALF
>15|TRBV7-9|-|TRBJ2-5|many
TGTGCCAGCAGCTTAGGGGGCTTCTCAAGGGAGACCCAGTACTTC
CASSLGGFSRETQYF
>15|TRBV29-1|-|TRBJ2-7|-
TGCAGTAACGACCGAGATCAAGGACCTTGCAACGAGCAGTACTTT
CSNDRDQGPCNEQYF
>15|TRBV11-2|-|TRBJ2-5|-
TGTGCCAGAAGCTATAGCGGTAGCTCTCAAGAGACCCAGTACTTC
CARSYSGSSQETQYF
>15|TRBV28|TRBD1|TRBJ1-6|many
TGTGCCAGCAGTTTAGCGGGACAGGGTTTTTCACCCCTCCACTTT
CASSLAGQGFSPLHF
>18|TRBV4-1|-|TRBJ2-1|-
TGCGCCAGCATCCAATCCCCTGTTGGAGCGGCTGACTACAATGAGCTGTTCTTC
CASIQSPVGAADYNELFF
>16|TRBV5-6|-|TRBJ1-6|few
TGTGCCAGCAGCTTGAGGGAGAAATCCTATAATTCACCCCTCCACTTT
CASSLREKSYNSPLHF
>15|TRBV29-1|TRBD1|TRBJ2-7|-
TGCAGCATAACAAGGGGGGGACAGGGTTCCCACGAGCAATACTTC
CSITRGGQGSHEQYF
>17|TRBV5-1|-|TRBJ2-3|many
TGCGCCAGCAGCTTGCGCCCCCGGGAAGGGGGCACAGATACGCAGTATTTT
CASSLRPREGGTDTQYF
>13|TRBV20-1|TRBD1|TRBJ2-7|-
TGCAGTGCTTCCGCAGGACAGGGTTACGAGCAGTACTTC
CSASAGQGYEQYF
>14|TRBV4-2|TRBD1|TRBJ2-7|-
TGTGCCAGCAACCCTACAGGGGGTAGGGACGAGCGGTACTTC
CASNPTGGRDERYF
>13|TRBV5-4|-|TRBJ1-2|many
TGTGCCAGCAGCCCCCGCGGGGGCTATGGCTACACCTTC
CASSPRGGYGYTF
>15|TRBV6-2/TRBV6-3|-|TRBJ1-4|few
TGTGCCAGCAGTTACTGTCAGGAGGACGGGGAAAAACTGCTTTTT
CASSYCQEDGEKLLF
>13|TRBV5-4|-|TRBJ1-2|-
TGTGCCAGCAGCCAAACAGGTGGCTATGGTTACACCTTC
CASSQTGGYGYTF
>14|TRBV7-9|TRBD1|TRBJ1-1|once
TGTGCCAGCAACCTCCTGACAGGGGGGTCTGAAGCTTTCTTT
CASNLLTGGSEAFF
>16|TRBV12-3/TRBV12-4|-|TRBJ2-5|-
TGTGCCAGCAGATTAACGGGCGGGGCGAAGGGGGAGACCCAGTACTTC
CASRLTGGAKGETQYF
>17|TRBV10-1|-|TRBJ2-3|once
TGCGCCAGCAATGAGAGAGCCAGCGGTCTATTAGGAAATACGCAGTATTTT
CASNERASGLLGNTQYF
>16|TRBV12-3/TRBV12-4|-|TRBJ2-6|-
TGTGCCACCTGGACGGAGCTCGTCTCTGGGGCCAAAGTCCTGACTTTC
CATWTELVSGAKVLTF
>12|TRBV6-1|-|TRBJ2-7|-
TGTCCCAGCGGTGGGGACAACTACGAGCAGTACTTC
CPSGGDNYEQYF
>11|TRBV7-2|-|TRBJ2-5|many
TGTGCCAGCAGCTTGCAAGAGACCCAGTACTTC
CASSLQETQYF
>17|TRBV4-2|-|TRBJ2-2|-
TGTGCCAGCGACCAAGAAAATCTAGCGTTGAACACCGGGGAGCTGTTTTTT
CASDQENLALNTGELFF
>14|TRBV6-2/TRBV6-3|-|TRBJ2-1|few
TGTGCCAGGAGTCCGGGGCAGGGGATAATTGAGCAGTTCTTC
CARSPGQGIIEQFF
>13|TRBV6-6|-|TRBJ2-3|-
TGTGCCAGCAGTTACCCGTTGTTTGATACGCACTATTTT
CASSYPLFDTHYF
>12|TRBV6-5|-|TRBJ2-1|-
TGTGCCCGTCACCCCAGTAAGAATGAGCAGTTTTTC
CARHPSKNEQFF
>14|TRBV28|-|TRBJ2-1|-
TGTGCCAGCAGTCCTAGCAGTACTTACAATGAGCAGTTCTTC
CASSPSSTYNEQFF